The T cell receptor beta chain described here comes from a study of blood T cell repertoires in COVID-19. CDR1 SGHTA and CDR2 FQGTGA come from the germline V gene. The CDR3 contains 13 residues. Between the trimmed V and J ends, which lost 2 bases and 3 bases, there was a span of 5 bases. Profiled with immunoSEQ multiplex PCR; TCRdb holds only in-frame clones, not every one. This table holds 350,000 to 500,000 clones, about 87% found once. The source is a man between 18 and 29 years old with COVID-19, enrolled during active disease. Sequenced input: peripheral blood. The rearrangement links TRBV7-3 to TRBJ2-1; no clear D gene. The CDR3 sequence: CASSLSVYNEQFF. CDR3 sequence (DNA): TGTGCCAGCAGCTTATCGGTCTACAATGAGCAGTTCTTC.